The entry that follows covers one T cell receptor (beta chain) sequence. V lost 6 bases and J lost 3, with 17 bases in between. Per germline, CDR1 SGHAT and CDR2 FQDESV (reference sequence). The CDR3 extends over 16 amino acids. TCRdb reprocessed the RT-PCR reads via MiXCR and lists one record per CDR3 protein. The data hold about 680,000 distinct CDR3 sequences, with 14% observed a single time. This sequence was found in a female donor in good health, serving as a healthy control. The J gene is TRBJ2-2, the V gene TRBV11-1; D perhaps matches TRBD2 (6 bases). Specimen: memory CD4+ T cells from blood. The CDR3 bases are TGTGCCAGCAGTCCATCTAGCGCCACGGACACCGGGGAGCTGTTTTTT. This encodes CASSPSSATDTGELFF.